These T cell receptor beta chains were read from a single sample in a study of blood T cell repertoires in COVID-19. Libraries were prepared by immunoSEQ multiplex PCR; TCRdb keeps only in-frame clonotypes and omits some of them. The sample holds some 390,000 clones, 85% to 90% seen once. The sample consisted of PBMCs or T cells enriched from blood (not recorded which). Receptor source: a man younger than 45 who had recovered from COVID-19. Each CDR3 is given with its conserved first and last residue. The order of the fields is CDR3 length, J gene, clone size, V gene, D gene, CDR3 DNA, CDR3 protein. D genes are given only for firm matches. The size entry is marked missing in some rows and otherwise reads once, few, many or a size class.

14,TRBJ2-1,.,TRBV11-2,.,TGTGCCAGCAGCTTAGGGCTCTCCTACAATGAGCAGTTCTTC,CASSLGLSYNEQFF
11,TRBJ2-3,.,TRBV12-3/TRBV12-4,.,TGTGCCAGCAGTTCTGTGTTTACGCAGTATTTT,CASSSVFTQYF
12,TRBJ1-1,.,TRBV30,TRBD1,TGTGCCGGAACACAGGGGCGGGGTGAAGCTTTCTTT,CAGTQGRGEAFF
18,TRBJ2-5,.,TRBV28,TRBD2,TGTGCCAGCAGTCCCCCCGGGGGGGCCCAACATTTACAAGAGACCCAGTACTTC,CASSPPGGAQHLQETQYF
15,TRBJ1-1,.,TRBV6-5,TRBD1,TGTGCCAGCAGGCAAGACAGGGCTGTGAACACTGAAGCTTTCTTT,CASRQDRAVNTEAFF
14,TRBJ2-7,.,TRBV19,.,TGTGCCAGTAGTACGACAGTCCGAGCCTACGAGCAGTACTTC,CASSTTVRAYEQYF
13,TRBJ2-1,few,TRBV7-9,.,TGTGCCAGCAGCCAACTAGGGTACGGGGAGCAGTTCTTC,CASSQLGYGEQFF
12,TRBJ2-7,.,TRBV28,.,TGTGCCAGCAAACAGGCTTCCTACGAGCAGTACTTC,CASKQASYEQYF
14,TRBJ1-3,.,TRBV2,.,TGTGCCAGCAGGGGACAACACTCTGGAAACACCATATATTTT,CASRGQHSGNTIYF
14,TRBJ2-1,.,TRBV28,TRBD2,TGTGCCAGCATGGGGACTAGCGGCTACAATGAGCAGTTCTTC,CASMGTSGYNEQFF
14,TRBJ2-3,.,TRBV4-2,.,TGTGCCAGCAGCCCTCGACCGGGTCGAGATACGCAGTATTTT,CASSPRPGRDTQYF
14,TRBJ2-1,.,TRBV28,.,TGTGCCAGCAGTCCACAACTAGCCTACAATGAGCAGTTCTTC,CASSPQLAYNEQFF
13,TRBJ2-3,.,TRBV10-2,.,TGCGCCAGCAGGGACAGCACCCCAGATACGCAGTATTTT,CASRDSTPDTQYF
15,TRBJ2-1,.,TRBV25-1,TRBD2,TGTGCCAGCAGTGATGCGGGGGGACCCTACAATGAGCAGTTCTTC,CASSDAGGPYNEQFF
15,TRBJ1-2,.,TRBV24-1,.,TGTGCCACCAGTGAACCGACGACAGTGCCCGCGGGCTACACCTTC,CATSEPTTVPAGYTF
16,TRBJ1-1,.,TRBV6-5,.,TGTGCCAGCAGTTACTCGTTTAGGGGCGTCTGGACTGAAGCTTTCTTT,CASSYSFRGVWTEAFF
20,TRBJ2-3,.,TRBV13,TRBD2,TGTGCCAGCAGCTCCCTCAGTGTGACTAGCGGCAAATCCCAGGTAGATACGCAGTATTTT,CASSSLSVTSGKSQVDTQYF
14,TRBJ1-3,.,TRBV3-1/TRBV3-2,.,TGTGCCAGCAGGGACGGGACACTTGGAAACACCATATATTTT,CASRDGTLGNTIYF
15,TRBJ1-2,.,TRBV5-4,TRBD1,TGTGCCAGCAGCCCCGACAGGGGCCAAGGGAGCGGCTACACCTTC,CASSPDRGQGSGYTF
15,TRBJ1-6,.,TRBV18,TRBD1,TGTGCCAGCTCACCGGGACAGGTCTATAATTCACCCCTCCACTTT,CASSPGQVYNSPLHF
16,TRBJ2-3,.,TRBV2,.,TGTGCCAGCAGCCCTAGGGGGTACGCTAGCACAGATACGCAGTATTTT,CASSPRGYASTDTQYF
15,TRBJ1-1,.,TRBV9,.,TGTGCCAGCAGCCCCATTACAGGGAGGGACACTGAAGCTTTCTTT,CASSPITGRDTEAFF
13,TRBJ1-1,.,TRBV18,.,TGTGCCAGCTCACCCCAGGGGATAACTGAAGCTTTCTTT,CASSPQGITEAFF
13,TRBJ2-2,.,TRBV28,TRBD1,TGTGCCAGCAGGACAGGGGGTATCGGGGAGCTGTTTTTT,CASRTGGIGELFF
15,TRBJ2-1,.,TRBV9,.,TGTGCCAGCAGCATGGGGCAGGGCTCCTACAATGAGCAGTTCTTC,CASSMGQGSYNEQFF
18,TRBJ1-5,.,TRBV28,.,TGTGCCAGCAGTTTAATAGCGGGAGGCATTGAGGGTAATCAGCCCCAGCATTTT,CASSLIAGGIEGNQPQHF
15,TRBJ2-3,.,TRBV11-2,TRBD2,TGTGCCAGCAGCTTGTCGGGAGGGCGGGCAGATACGCAGTATTTT,CASSLSGGRADTQYF
17,TRBJ1-5,.,TRBV27,.,TGTGCCAGCAGTTCTGGTGCGCGCGGGTTCGGCAATCAGCCCCAGCATTTT,CASSSGARGFGNQPQHF
14,TRBJ2-7,.,TRBV10-1,TRBD1,TGCGCCAGCAGTGACCCCCAGGGGGCGGGCGAGCAGTACTTC,CASSDPQGAGEQYF
15,TRBJ1-3,.,TRBV27,.,TGTGCCAGCTCGAAACAGGGAAGGTCTGGAAACACCATATATTTT,CASSKQGRSGNTIYF
13,TRBJ1-3,few,TRBV7-2,.,TGTGCCAGCAGCTTAGACACTGGAAACACCATATATTTT,CASSLDTGNTIYF
15,TRBJ1-2,.,TRBV18,TRBD1,TGTGCCAGCTCACCATCCGGGACAGGCCTCTATGGCTACACCTTC,CASSPSGTGLYGYTF
19,TRBJ2-3,.,TRBV19,TRBD2,TGTGCCAGTAGTATATATCGCCTAACTAGCGGGTCTATCACAGATACGCAGTATTTT,CASSIYRLTSGSITDTQYF
15,TRBJ2-1,few,TRBV6-4,.,TGTGCCAGCAGCCCGGGGGGACACGACACAAATGAGCAGTTCTTC,CASSPGGHDTNEQFF
14,TRBJ1-2,.,TRBV3-1/TRBV3-2,TRBD1,TGTGCCAGCAGGTGGACAGGGGATAACTATGGCTACACCTTC,CASRWTGDNYGYTF
15,TRBJ1-1,.,TRBV19,.,TGTGCCAGTAACCGGCGGCAGGGGAGGAACACTGAAGCTTTCTTT,CASNRRQGRNTEAFF
16,TRBJ1-3,.,TRBV5-1,TRBD1,TGCGCCAGCAGCATGGATCCACAGGGGGCTGGAAACACCATATATTTT,CASSMDPQGAGNTIYF